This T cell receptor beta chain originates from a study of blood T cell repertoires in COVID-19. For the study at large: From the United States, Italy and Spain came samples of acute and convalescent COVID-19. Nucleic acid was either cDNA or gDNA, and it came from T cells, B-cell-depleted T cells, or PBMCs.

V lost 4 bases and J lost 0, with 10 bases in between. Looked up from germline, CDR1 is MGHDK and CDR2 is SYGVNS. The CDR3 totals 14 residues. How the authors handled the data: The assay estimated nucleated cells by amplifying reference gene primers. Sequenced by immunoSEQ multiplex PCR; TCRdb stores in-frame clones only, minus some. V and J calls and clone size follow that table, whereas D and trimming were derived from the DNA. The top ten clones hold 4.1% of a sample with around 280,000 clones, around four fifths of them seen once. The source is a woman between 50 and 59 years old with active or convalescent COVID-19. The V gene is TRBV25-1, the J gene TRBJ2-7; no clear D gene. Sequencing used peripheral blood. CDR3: CASSGAGSSYEQYF. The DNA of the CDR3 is TGTGCCAGCAGTGGGGCAGGAAGCTCCTACGAGCAGTACTTC.